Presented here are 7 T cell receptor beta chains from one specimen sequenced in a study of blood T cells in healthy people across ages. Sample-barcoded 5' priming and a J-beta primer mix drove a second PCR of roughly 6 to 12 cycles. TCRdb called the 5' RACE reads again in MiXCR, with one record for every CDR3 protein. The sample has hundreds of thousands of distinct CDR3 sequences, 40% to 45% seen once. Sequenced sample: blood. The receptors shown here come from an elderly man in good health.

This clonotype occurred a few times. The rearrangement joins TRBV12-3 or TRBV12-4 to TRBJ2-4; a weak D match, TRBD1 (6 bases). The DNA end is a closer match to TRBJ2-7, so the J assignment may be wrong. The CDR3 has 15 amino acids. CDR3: CASSLSAGVGNEQYF. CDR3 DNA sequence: TGTGCCAGCAGTTTAAGCGCAGGGGTAGGAAACGAGCAGTACTTC.

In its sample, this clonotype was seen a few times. Here the CDR3 reads CASSPRVGQQNEKLFF. Here the CDR3 DNA reads TGCGCCAGCAGCCCCCGGGTGGGGCAGCAGAATGAAAAACTGTTTTTT. The rearrangement uses TRBV4-3 and TRBJ1-4; TRBD1 might be the D (5 bases). The V end lost 4 bases, the J end lost 5 bases, and 17 bases lay between the germline ends. CDR1 and CDR2 (germline): LGHNA, YSLEER. This CDR3 region has 16 residues.

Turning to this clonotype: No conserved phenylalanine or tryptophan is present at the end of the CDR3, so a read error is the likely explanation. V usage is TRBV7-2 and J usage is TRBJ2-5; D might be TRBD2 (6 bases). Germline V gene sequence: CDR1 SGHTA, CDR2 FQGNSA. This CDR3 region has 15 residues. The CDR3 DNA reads TGTGCCAGTAGCTCAGGAGGGGCAGACCAAGAGACCCAGTACCTC. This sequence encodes CASSSGGADQETQYL.

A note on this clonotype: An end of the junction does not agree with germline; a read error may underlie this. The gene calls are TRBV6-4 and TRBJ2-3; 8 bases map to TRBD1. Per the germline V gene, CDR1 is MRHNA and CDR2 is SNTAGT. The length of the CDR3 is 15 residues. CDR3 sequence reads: CASSAAGAGTGTQYF. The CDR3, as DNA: TGTGCCAGCAGTGCGGCAGGGGCGGGGACAGGTACGCAGTATTTT.

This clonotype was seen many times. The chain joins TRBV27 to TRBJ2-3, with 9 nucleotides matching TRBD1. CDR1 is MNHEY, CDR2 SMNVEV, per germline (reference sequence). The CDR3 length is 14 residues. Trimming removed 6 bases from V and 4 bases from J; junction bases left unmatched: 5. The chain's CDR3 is CASRNRGQSDTQYF. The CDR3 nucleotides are TGTGCCAGCAGAAACAGGGGGCAGTCAGATACGCAGTATTTT.

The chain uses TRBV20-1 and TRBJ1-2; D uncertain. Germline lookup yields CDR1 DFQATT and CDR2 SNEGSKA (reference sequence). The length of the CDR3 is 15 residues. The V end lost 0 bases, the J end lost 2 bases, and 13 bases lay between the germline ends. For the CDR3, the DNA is TGCAGTGCTAGAGATGTTACCGCGGCAAACTATGGCTACACCTTC. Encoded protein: CSARDVTAANYGYTF.

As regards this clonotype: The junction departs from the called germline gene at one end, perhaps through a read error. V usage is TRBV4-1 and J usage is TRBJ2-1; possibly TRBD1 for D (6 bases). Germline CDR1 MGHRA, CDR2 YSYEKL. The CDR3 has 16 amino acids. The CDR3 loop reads CASSQATGTIYNGQFF. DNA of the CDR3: TGCGCCAGCAGCCAAGCGACAGGCACTATCTACAATGGGCAGTTCTTC.